This is a list of T cell receptor beta chains from one sample in a study of T cells in Graves' hyperthyroidism and ophthalmopathy. A single record per CDR3 protein comes from TCRdb applying MiXCR to the multiplex PCR reads. In the table there are 550,000 to 650,000 distinct CDR3 sequences, over 11% of which are singletons. Sequences were obtained from blood. These receptors were obtained from a woman in her 30s with Graves' hyperthyroidism that later progressed to Graves' ophthalmopathy. Each CDR3 is given with its conserved first and last residue. The D gene is left open where the match is weak. Size is stated for part of the rows, as once, few or many counts, or as a class when the clone is expanded.

>TRBV6-2/TRBV6-3|NA|NA|TRBJ2-1
CASSYYADNEQFF
TGTGCCAGCAGTTACTACGCTGACAATGAGCAGTTCTTC
>TRBV7-2|many|NA|TRBJ1-5
CASSLEMGGDQPQHF
TGTGCCAGCAGCTTAGAGATGGGAGGGGATCAGCCCCAGCATTTT
>TRBV6-1|many|TRBD1|TRBJ2-7
CASSSATGVFYEQYF
TGTGCCAGCAGTTCGGCGACAGGGGTATTCTACGAGCAGTACTTC
>TRBV2|many|TRBD1|TRBJ1-1
CASSEPGGLDTEAFF
TGTGCCAGCAGTGAACCAGGGGGCTTGGACACTGAAGCTTTCTTT
>TRBV19|few|NA|TRBJ2-3
CASSISGTLFADTQYF
TGTGCCAGTAGTATATCTGGGACTCTTTTCGCAGATACGCAGTATTTT
>TRBV24-1|many|TRBD1|TRBJ2-7
CATSVLDRGGTEQYF
TGTGCCACCAGTGTCCTCGACAGGGGGGGTACCGAGCAGTACTTC
>TRBV6-1|few|TRBD1|TRBJ1-1
CASSGGVVRTEAFF
TGTGCCAGCTCAGGGGGGGTAGTACGCACTGAAGCTTTCTTT
>TRBV25-1|NA|TRBD1|TRBJ1-2
CASSPGTGGVRGYTF
TGTGCCAGCAGTCCCGGGACAGGGGGAGTGAGGGGCTACACCTTC
>TRBV2|many|TRBD1|TRBJ1-5
CASSEGQGGSNQPQHF
TGTGCCAGCAGTGAGGGACAGGGGGGAAGCAATCAGCCCCAGCATTTT
>TRBV18|many|NA|TRBJ2-1
CASSPGGRSSYNEQFF
TGTGCCAGCTCACCCGGGGGTCGAAGCTCCTACAATGAGCAGTTCTTC
>TRBV5-1|many|TRBD2|TRBJ2-7
CASSLTSASYEQYF
TGCGCCAGCAGCTTGACTAGCGCCTCCTACGAGCAGTACTTC
>TRBV9|NA|TRBD2|TRBJ2-3
CASSVAVSGASTDTQYF
TGTGCCAGCAGCGTAGCTGTGAGCGGGGCTAGCACAGATACGCAGTATTTT
>TRBV14|NA|NA|TRBJ2-1
CASSQDTGQINEQFF
TGTGCCAGCAGCCAAGATACGGGGCAGATCAATGAGCAGTTCTTC
>TRBV12-3/TRBV12-4|many|TRBD1|TRBJ1-2
CASSLRDRVIDGYTF
TGTGCCAGCAGTTTAAGAGACAGGGTTATAGATGGCTACACCTTC
>TRBV6-1|NA|NA|TRBJ1-5
CASTPGRHQPQHF
TGTGCCAGCACCCCGGGAAGACATCAGCCCCAGCATTTT
>TRBV24-1|many|TRBD1|TRBJ2-2
CATSETGGPGELFF
TGTGCCACCAGTGAAACAGGGGGCCCCGGGGAGCTGTTTTTT
>TRBV5-1|many|NA|TRBJ1-5
CASSFRGDQPQHF
TGCGCCAGCAGCTTTCGGGGGGACCAGCCCCAGCATTTT